This TCR beta chain was captured by sequencing in a study of cytomegalovirus exposure and HLA in healthy donors. The V end lost 6 bases, the J end lost 1 base, and 6 bases lay between the germline ends. The CDR3 is made up of 12 amino acids. From germline, CDR1 is SNHLY and CDR2 FYNNEI. The PCR ran on 60 Vbeta and 13 Jbeta primers. Only in-frame clones appear in the TCRdb table, and some are missing; sequencing was by immunoSEQ multiplex PCR. The table lists roughly 110,000 clones, roughly 74% of them singletons, with 0.87% in the top ten. The sample taken for sequencing was PBMCs. The sequence came from a woman in her twenties or thirties in good health and CMV-seronegative. The genes are TRBV2 and TRBJ1-1; no reliable D call. The CDR3 nucleotides are TGTGCCAGCAGCCGAGAGAACACTGAAGCTTTCTTT. Protein product: CASSRENTEAFF.